The clone carrying this TCR beta chain was observed once. Only in-frame clones appear in the TCRdb table, and some are missing; sequencing was by immunoSEQ multiplex PCR. This sample has over 2,000,000 clones, with 80% to 95% found just once. The source of the sample is a study of shared clonotypes between healthy human individuals. Trimming stripped 4 bases from V and 1 base from J, with 9 bases between. This CDR3 has 15 amino acids. Germline V gene sequence: CDR1 SGHTS, CDR2 YDEGEE. Positively selected for CCR7, the CD45RO-negative cells used as naive CD8 cells excluded terminally differentiated effector memory CD45RA+ cells.

This TCR was recovered from a man younger than 35 in good health. Some clones in this sample may be carry-over from other donors' samples. Specimen: naive CD8+ T cells from PBMCs. The chain employs TRBV5-8 and TRBJ2-6, with no clear D. This chain's CDR3 is CASSLLPSGANVLTF. For the CDR3, the DNA is TGTGCCAGCAGCCTGTTACCGTCTGGGGCCAACGTCCTGACTTTC.